This T cell receptor (beta chain) is from a study of response to subunit inactivated influenza vaccine. This clonotype was counted only a few times. The antigen is unknown. TCRdb reprocessed the RT-PCR reads via MiXCR and lists one record per CDR3 protein. The data show more than 550,000 distinct CDR3 sequences, with about 10% seen just once and about 10% held by the top ten. Study-level points and caveats: Each seasonal flu vaccination may recruit only limited new T cells, authors suggested.

Another study also made use of these data, one on T cells expressing NK-cell markers. From that paper: The authors made TCR beta cDNA libraries by 5'RACE template switching. This switching added a universal primer site and UMIs. Sorted CD3+CD56-NKG2C+, CD3+CD56+NKG2C+ and CD3+CD56+NKG2C- T cells supplied the TCR beta repertoires.

The clonotype was recovered from a middle-aged man who received an inactivated influenza vaccine. The sequences come from PBMCs from blood, collected on the day of vaccination.

The CDR3 region is CASTHPGISETQYF. CDR3 sequence (DNA): TGTGCCAGCACGCACCCGGGCATATCGGAGACCCAGTACTTC. The chain combines TRBV12-3 or TRBV12-4 with TRBJ2-5; D call uncertain. Trimming cost V 7 bases and J 5 bases, with 17 bases left between them. There are 14 residues in the CDR3.